This T cell receptor beta chain appears in the sequencing data of a study of PD-1 blockade in classical Hodgkin lymphoma. Every patient experienced relapse after autologous stem cell transplantation, and brentuximab vedotin exposure varied. Only in-frame clones appear in the TCRdb table, and some are missing; sequencing was by immunoSEQ multiplex PCR. Found here are 40,000 to 45,000 clones, about 71% of them singletons; the top ten hold roughly 3%. Study-wide results and limits: Although disease activity or prior therapy may be involved, causes of the repertoire differences remain undefined. Whereas CD4+ TCR diversity had risen significantly by C4D1, CD8+ TCR diversity had not. Baseline diversity was lower in partial responders and progressors than complete responders.

As regards this clone: The antigen is not known.

The source of this sequence is a human donor with classical Hodgkin lymphoma. Sequencing was performed on peripheral blood mononuclear cells (PBMCs), taken at baseline.

CDR3 in DNA: TGTGCCAGCAGCGCAATACAGGGGAGTTACTATGGCTACACCTTC. It yields the protein CASSAIQGSYYGYTF. The chain carries TRBV6-1 and TRBJ1-2, with TRBD1 matching over 7 bases. With V trimmed by 6 bases and J by 3 bases, 10 bases remained unmatched. The CDR3 extends over 15 amino acids. Germline-derived CDR1 and CDR2 are MNHNS and SASEGT.